Sequencing of this T cell receptor (beta chain) was carried out in a study of tissue T cells after allogeneic stem cell transplantation. CDR3 length: 13 amino acids. Germline V CDR1 and CDR2: KGHPV, FQNQEV (reference sequence). Between the trimmed V and J ends, which lost 2 bases and 1 base, there was a span of 3 bases. Time point here: mouse harvest day 7 after allogeneic transplant. Each mouse received 10^7 T-cell-depleted marrow cells plus 10^6 splenic CD5+ T cells by tail vein. B6 (H2b) cells into BALB/c (H2d) mice; tissues taken at day 7 or 14. About this clone itself: Gene labels here are mouse ones. The read ends 1 residue shy of where the CDR3 ends; the end is completed using the germline J gene. Other DNA sequences in the sample encode the same CDR3.

Produced via immunoSEQ multiplex PCR; TCRdb's table is partial and in-frame only. The sample lists about 6,600 clones; around 50% were seen once. The chain joins TRBV26 to TRBJ2-1, with D hard to call. Material for sequencing was lymph node tissue. This receptor was taken from a female BALB/c mouse given C57BL/6 T cells with graft-versus-host disease after an allogeneic hematopoietic cell transplant. The CDR3: CASSLQNYAEQFF. Partial CDR3 DNA: TGTGCCAGCAGTCTGCAGAACTATGCTGAGCAGTTC.